This passage covers 32 T cell receptor beta chains from one sample sequenced in a study of blood T cell repertoires in COVID-19. Some clones are missing from TCRdb's copy, which holds only in-frame ones; the method was immunoSEQ multiplex PCR. Of roughly 180,000 clones listed, roughly 88% are singletons. The sample taken for sequencing was peripheral blood. The receptors were sampled from a man in his sixties who had recovered from COVID-19.

The chain combines TRBV6-5 with TRBJ2-5, with TRBD2 as a possible D gene (6 bases). Germline-derived CDR1 and CDR2 are MNHEY and SVGAGI. The CDR3 runs 15 residues. Deletions cut 9 bases from V and 5 bases from J, with 22 bases between. The CDR3: CASDVTGTVTETQYF. The CDR3, as DNA: TGTGCCAGTGATGTAACCGGGACTGTCACGGAGACCCAGTACTTC.

The genes are TRBV5-4 and TRBJ1-2, with D maybe TRBD1 (6 bases). The germline CDR1 and CDR2 sequences are SGHNT and YYREEE (reference sequence). This CDR3 spans 16 amino acids. The V end lost 9 bases, the J end lost 0 bases, and 21 bases lay between the germline ends. The CDR3 bases are TGTGCCACCAAGTCGGGAGGGGGGACCGCTAACTATGGCTACACCTTC. Translation gives CATKSGGGTANYGYTF.

The gene calls are TRBV3-1 (or the pseudogene TRBV3-2) and TRBJ1-4; the match to TRBD1 covers 9 bases. The CDR3 consists of 15 residues. In germline, CDR1 is LGHDT, CDR2 YNNKEL (reference sequence). V lost 3 bases to trimming and J lost 8 bases; unmatched junction nucleotides: 7. DNA for the CDR3: TGTGCCAGCAGCCACTTGGACAGGGGCAGGGAAAAACTGTTTTTT. It specifies CASSHLDRGREKLFF.

The chain is built from TRBV30 and TRBJ2-1; 10 bases agree with TRBD2. CDR3 size: 16 residues. Germline-derived CDR1 and CDR2 are GTSNPN and SVGIG (reference sequence). V lost 0 bases to trimming and J lost 10 bases; unmatched junction nucleotides: 12. The CDR3 nucleotides are TGTGCCTGGAGTGTAGGCAATAGCGGGGGGAGACGGGAGCAGTTCTTC. This encodes CAWSVGNSGGRREQFF.

The V gene is TRBV7-9, the J gene TRBJ1-2; D is unresolved. Looked up from germline, CDR1 is SEHNR and CDR2 is FQNEAQ (reference sequence). The V end lost 3 bases, the J end lost 0 bases, and 5 bases lay between the germline ends. The CDR3 loop spans 13 amino acids. The CDR3 region is CASSFGSNYGYTF. The CDR3 bases are TGTGCCAGCAGCTTTGGCTCTAACTATGGCTACACCTTC.

The chain combines TRBV19 with TRBJ2-7; TRBD1 aligns across 9 bases. The CDR3 loop spans 15 amino acids. With V trimmed by 6 bases and J by 6 bases, 12 bases remained unmatched. Looked up from germline, CDR1 is LNHDA and CDR2 is SQIVND (reference sequence). DNA for the CDR3: TGTGCCAGTAGCAATTCTGCGACAGGGGGATTCGAGCAGTACTTC. This gives the protein CASSNSATGGFEQYF.

The rearrangement joins TRBV19 to TRBJ1-2; 8 bases fit TRBD1. In germline, CDR1 is LNHDA, CDR2 SQIVND (reference sequence). J gave up 8 bases and V 7 bases, and 21 bases lay outside the gene matches. The CDR3 spans 17 residues. The CDR3 nucleotides read TGTGCCAGTACCAATAGAAGGGACAGGACGCTTTTTAAAGGCTACACCTTC. Translated: CASTNRRDRTLFKGYTF.

The V call is TRBV6-5, the J call TRBJ1-1; 8 bases align to TRBD1. Per germline, CDR1 MNHEY and CDR2 SVGAGI. The CDR3 runs 14 residues. The trim removed 6 bases at V and 12 bases at J, leaving 15 bases unmatched. Written as DNA, the CDR3 is TGTGCCAGCAGGTCCGGACTAGGACAGGGAAGACCTTTCTTT. Its translation: CASRSGLGQGRPFF.

This chain links TRBV7-2 with TRBJ2-2; 7 bases are a match to TRBD1. J lost 1 base, V lost 6 bases, and 2 bases had no gene match. The germline gives CDR1 SGHTA, CDR2 FQGNSA. The CDR3 runs to 14 residues. The CDR3 coding sequence is TGTGCCAGCAGTCGGACAGGGAACACCGGGGAGCTGTTTTTT. Translation: CASSRTGNTGELFF.

This chain uses TRBV13 with TRBJ2-2; D gene unclear. From germline, CDR1 is PRHDT and CDR2 FYEKMQ (reference sequence). Trimming stripped 8 bases from V and 2 bases from J, with 6 bases between. CDR3 length: 12 residues. CDR3 sequence reads: CASGRNTGELFF. The CDR3 region has the DNA TGTGCCAGCGGCAGAAACACCGGGGAGCTGTTTTTT.

The chain joins TRBV6-5 to TRBJ1-4; 7 bases line up with TRBD1. The CDR3 runs to 11 residues. From germline, CDR1 is MNHEY and CDR2 SVGAGI. Germline trimming cut 10 bases from V and 7 bases from J; bases unmatched to any gene: 3. The CDR3 DNA is TGTGCCATGACAGGGCGTGAAAAACTGTTTTTT. Amino acid sequence: CAMTGREKLFF.

The CDR3 sequence: CSVGGGHPYEQYF. CDR3 nucleotide sequence: TGCAGCGTTGGGGGGGGACACCCCTACGAGCAGTACTTC. The chain carries TRBV29-1 and TRBJ2-7; tentatively, D is TRBD2 (7 bases). Between the trimmed V and J ends, which lost 4 bases and 2 bases, there was a span of 12 bases. Germline V gene data show CDR1 as SQVTM and CDR2 as ANQGSEA. There are 13 residues in the CDR3.

V and J are TRBV29-1 and TRBJ1-4; D is uncertain. Germline CDR1 reads SQVTM; CDR2 reads ANQGSEA. The V and J ends lost 5 bases and 8 bases respectively, with 9 bases between them. The CDR3 covers 11 residues. CDR3 amino acids: CSVTYYEKLFF. The CDR3 DNA reads TGCAGCGTTACTTATTACGAAAAACTGTTTTTT.

This clone was found once. J is TRBJ1-6 and V is TRBV5-1; the D is unclear. The germline V and J ends were trimmed by 3 bases and 1 base, with 8 bases remaining between them. This CDR3 region has 15 residues. Looked up from germline, CDR1 is SGHRS and CDR2 is YFSETQ. The CDR3 loop reads CASSSRESYNSPLHF. In DNA, the CDR3 is TGCGCCAGCAGCTCCCGGGAGTCCTATAATTCACCCCTCCACTTT. Together with reference TRBV5-1 and TRBJ1-6, the CDR3 gives the full variable domain: KAGVTQTPRYLIKTRGQQVTLSCSPISGHRSVSWYQQTPGQGLQFLFEYFSETQRNKGNFPGRFSGRQFSNSRSEMNVSTLELGDSALYLCASSSRESYNSPLHFGNGTRLTVT.

The chain has TRBV12-5 and TRBJ2-3, with D maybe TRBD2 (6 bases). In germline, CDR1 is LGHNT, CDR2 FRNRAP. The V end was cut by 4 bases, the J end by 4 bases, with 27 bases between. There are 19 residues in the CDR3. The CDR3 sequence: CASGSARIRGGGRSDTQYF. CDR3 bases: TGTGCTAGTGGTTCTGCCCGGATTCGGGGCGGAGGGCGCTCAGATACGCAGTATTTT.

V gene TRBV3-1 (or the pseudogene TRBV3-2) combines with J gene TRBJ2-5; possibly TRBD2 for D (6 bases). The germline V and J ends were trimmed by 4 bases and 5 bases, with 11 bases remaining between them. The CDR3 is made up of 13 amino acids. CDR1 and CDR2 from the germline V gene are LGHDT and YNNKEL (reference sequence). The chain's CDR3 is CASSLGTHETQYF. The CDR3 bases are TGTGCCAGCAGCCTCGGGACTCATGAGACCCAGTACTTC.

CDR3 in amino acids: CASRDQGNSGTDTQYF. The DNA of the CDR3 is TGTGCCAGTAGAGACCAGGGCAACTCGGGCACAGATACGCAGTATTTT. V usage is TRBV19 and J usage is TRBJ2-3; a weak D match, TRBD1 (5 bases). Germline-derived CDR1 and CDR2 are LNHDA and SQIVND (reference sequence). The ends were cut back, 6 bases at V and 1 base at J, with 17 bases in the middle. CDR3 size: 16 residues.

The DNA for the CDR3 is TGTGCCAGCTCACCACGACAGCCTGGGGCCAACGTCCTGACTTTC. It is translated as CASSPRQPGANVLTF. V usage is TRBV18 and J usage is TRBJ2-6; weak D call: TRBD1 (5 bases). V lost 1 base and J 2 bases, leaving 6 bases between the germline ends. The CDR3 covers 15 residues. Germline V gene lookup returns CDR1 KGHSH and CDR2 LQKENI. Drawing the rest from reference TRBV18 and TRBJ2-6, the complete variable domain is NAGVMQNPRHLVRRRGQEARLRCSPMKGHSHVYWYRQLPEEGLKFMVYLQKENIIDESGMPKERFSAEFPKEGPSILRIQQVVRGDSAAYFCASSPRQPGANVLTFGAGSRLTVL.

The chain employs TRBV5-4 and TRBJ1-1, with TRBD1 as a possible D gene (6 bases). Germline assignment: CDR1 SGHNT and CDR2 YYREEE (reference sequence). The CDR3 is made up of 16 amino acids. With 0 bases removed from V and 0 bases from J, the gap between germline ends came to 12 bases. The DNA of the CDR3 is TGTGCCAGCAGCTTGGGGGGGCAGGGGATGAACACTGAAGCTTTCTTT. Translation gives CASSLGGQGMNTEAFF.

The chain uses TRBV6-5 and TRBJ1-3; tentative D call: TRBD1 (5 bases). CDR3 length: 15 amino acids. Germline V gene sequence: CDR1 MNHEY, CDR2 SVGAGI. Trimming took 0 bases from V and 2 from J, leaving 8 bases between them. In DNA form, the CDR3 reads TGTGCCAGCAGTTACTCGTTCAGGGCTGGAAACACCATATATTTT. As protein: CASSYSFRAGNTIYF.

This clone was detected only a few times. The genes are TRBV9 and TRBJ2-3; D may be TRBD2 (6 bases). V dropped 1 base and J dropped 0 bases, with 12 bases sitting between them. In germline, CDR1 is SGDLS, CDR2 YYNGEE. The CDR3 sequence is 16 residues long. The CDR3 spells CASSVSPRGSTDTQYF. The CDR3 region has the DNA TGTGCCAGCAGCGTATCTCCCCGGGGGAGCACAGATACGCAGTATTTT.

The CDR3 DNA reads TGTGCCAGCAGCCAGCACAGGGGGACCTACGAGCAGTACTTC. Its protein product is CASSQHRGTYEQYF. This chain uses TRBV14 with TRBJ2-7; 8 positions agree with TRBD1. Germline CDR1 SGHDN, CDR2 FVKESK. This CDR3 region has 14 residues. The V and J ends lost 3 bases and 2 bases, in that order; junction bases with no gene match: 3. The variable domain in full, with the rest retrieved from reference TRBV14 and TRBJ2-7, is EAGVTQFPSHSVIEKGQTVTLRCDPISGHDNLYWYRRVMGKEIKFLLHFVKESKQDESGMPNNRFLAERTGGTYSTLKVQPAELEDSGVYFCASSQHRGTYEQYFGPGTRLTVT.

The CDR3 protein is CAYTRGKTMDNEQFF. CDR3 nucleotide sequence: TGTGCCTACACCAGGGGTAAAACTATGGACAATGAGCAGTTCTTC. The V and J genes are TRBV30 and TRBJ2-1; weak D call: TRBD1 (6 bases). V lost 7 bases and J lost 5, with 21 bases in between. Germline V gene sequence: CDR1 GTSNPN, CDR2 SVGIG (reference sequence). This CDR3 spans 15 amino acids.

The chain is built from TRBV4-1 and TRBJ2-5; 9 bases are shared with TRBD2. J was trimmed by 0 bases and V by 1 base; bases with no gene match: 6. The CDR3 runs to 17 residues. Germline V gives CDR1 MGHRA, CDR2 YSYEKL. The CDR3 bases are TGCGCCAGCAGCCAAGGTTTGAAGCGGGGGGACCAAGAGACCCAGTACTTC. Protein sequence: CASSQGLKRGDQETQYF.

V is TRBV29-1 and J is TRBJ1-1; D gene uncertain. Per germline, CDR1 SQVTM and CDR2 ANQGSEA. V lost 5 bases and J 1 base, leaving 8 bases between the germline ends. The CDR3 length is 12 residues. Here the CDR3 DNA reads TGCAGCGTTATACATGAGAACACTGAAGCTTTCTTT. Protein product: CSVIHENTEAFF.

The CDR3 DNA reads TGTGCCAGTAGTATCACAGGGAGCGGGGGATTAGATACGCAGTATTTT. Amino acid sequence: CASSITGSGGLDTQYF. The genes are TRBV19 and TRBJ2-3, with 8 bases identical to TRBD2. V shed 3 bases, J shed 5 bases, and the junction held 10 bases outside the gene matches. Germline CDR1 reads LNHDA; CDR2 reads SQIVND (reference sequence). The CDR3 is made up of 16 amino acids.

V and J are TRBV9 and TRBJ2-5; 7 bases agree with TRBD1. The CDR3 runs to 15 residues. Germline V gene data show CDR1 as SGDLS and CDR2 as YYNGEE. J was trimmed by 5 bases and V by 3 bases; bases with no gene match: 10. The CDR3 coding sequence is TGTGCCAGCAGCGCGGGGAGAGGGGGCGTGGAGACCCAGTACTTC. Its translation is CASSAGRGGVETQYF.

The V and J genes are TRBV19 and TRBJ2-3; D may be TRBD1 (7 bases). From germline, CDR1 is LNHDA and CDR2 SQIVND (reference sequence). The CDR3 is 15 amino acids. The germline V and J ends were trimmed by 1 base and 5 bases, with 13 bases remaining between them. CDR3 sequence (DNA): TGTGCCAGTAGTATAGGGCAGGGGGGAGGAGATACGCAGTATTTT. It is translated as CASSIGQGGGDTQYF.

The chain joins TRBV5-1 to TRBJ2-1; 7 nucleotides align to TRBD2. The ends lost 5 bases at V and 7 bases at J; junction bases unmatched: 9. The CDR3 is 14 amino acids. CDR1 is SGHRS, CDR2 YFSETQ, per germline. CDR3 nucleotide sequence: TGCGCCAGCAGTAGAGGGCAGCGGGAAAATGAGCAGTTCTTC. Translation: CASSRGQRENEQFF.

This chain joins TRBV29-1 and TRBJ1-2; TRBD1 matches 7 bases. Germline assignment: CDR1 SQVTM and CDR2 ANQGSEA. This CDR3 region has 13 residues. Trimming at V came to 7 bases and at J to 5 bases, leaving 10 bases not matched to a gene. The CDR3 region is CSAKGAGVYGYTF. CDR3 in DNA: TGCAGCGCCAAGGGGGCCGGGGTATATGGCTACACCTTC.

This clone was found once. The chain combines TRBV11-3 with TRBJ2-2; D might be TRBD2 (5 bases). Germline V gives CDR1 SGHNT, CDR2 YENEEA. CDR3 length equals 16 residues. V was shortened by 4 bases and J by 3 bases, with 15 bases between the two germline ends. The DNA of the CDR3 is TGTGCCAGCAGCTCCGCTTCGAGCGGTGACACCGGGGAGCTGTTTTTT. This gives the protein CASSSASSGDTGELFF.

Regarding this clone: This sample also contains other DNA sequences that code for the same CDR3. The chain employs TRBV5-1 and TRBJ2-5, with TRBD1 identical over 9 bases. The CDR3 runs to 14 residues. V was pared by 3 bases and J by 4 bases, with 4 bases of the junction left unmatched. The germline CDR1 and CDR2 sequences are SGHRS and YFSETQ. Here the CDR3 reads CASSSGQGGETQYF. The CDR3 coding sequence is TGCGCCAGCAGCTCGGGACAGGGTGGAGAGACCCAGTACTTC.